What follows are 11 T cell receptor beta chains derived from one specimen sequenced in a study of molecular identifiers for immune sequencing clone quantification. TCRdb ran MiXCR on the PCR reads and lists one entry per CDR3 protein. This sample has around 300,000 distinct CDR3 sequences, with 24% found just once. Input material: naive CD8+ T cells from blood, with Jurkat cell RNA spiked in. The subset: FACS-sorted CD8+CD4-CCR7+CD45RA+ naive T cells. These receptors all come from a human donor in good health. Some libraries in this study had Jurkat cell RNA spiked in.

This clonotype was counted a few times. V is TRBV6-6 and J is TRBJ2-2; a weak D match, TRBD1 (5 bases). CDR1 MNHNY and CDR2 SVGAGI come from the germline V gene (reference sequence). V was trimmed by 1 base and J by 7 bases, leaving 7 bases between them. There are 13 residues in the CDR3. The CDR3 DNA sequence: TGTGCCAGCAGTTACTTTAGGGGCGGGGAGCTGTTTTTT. This codes for CASSYFRGGELFF.

A few counts support this clonotype. J is TRBJ1-1 and V is TRBV9, with D uncertain. The CDR3 covers 15 residues. Germline V gives CDR1 SGDLS, CDR2 YYNGEE. Trimming removed 0 bases from V and 4 bases from J, with 13 bases in between. The DNA for the CDR3 is TGTGCCAGCAGCGTAGGACCTTTGGGAGGCACTGAAGCTTTCTTT. Amino acid sequence: CASSVGPLGGTEAFF.

This clonotype was observed a few times. This chain connects TRBV4-1 to TRBJ2-3; tentative D call: TRBD2 (5 bases). The CDR3 runs 16 residues. Germline values: CDR1 MGHRA, CDR2 YSYEKL. Between the trimmed V and J ends, which lost 1 base and 0 bases, there was a span of 11 bases. CDR3 sequence: CASSQGIRESTDTQYF. CDR3 nucleotides: TGCGCCAGCAGCCAAGGTATAAGGGAGAGCACAGATACGCAGTATTTT.

Concerning this clonotype itself: This may come from a read error, since a much larger clone is one base off. J is TRBJ2-2 and V is TRBV9; no reliable D call. Germline V gives CDR1 SGDLS, CDR2 YYNGEE. This CDR3 is 14 amino acids long. CDR3 nucleotides: TGTGCCAGCAGCGTAGGGCTTAACACCGAGGAGCTGTTTTTT. Its protein is CASSVGLNTEELFF.

This CDR3 reads CASSQRPGDGTAAQYF. The CDR3, as DNA: TGTGCCAGCAGCCAGAGACCGGGAGATGGCACAGCTGCGCAGTATTTT. The rearrangement uses TRBV14 and TRBJ2-3; the D gene is possibly TRBD2 (6 bases). The CDR3 is 16 residues long. CDR1 is SGHDN and CDR2 is FVKESK in the germline V gene. V was clipped by 3 bases and J by 10 bases, with 23 bases between them.

The chain carries TRBV7-9 and TRBJ2-1, with D unclear. The ends were cut back, 2 bases at V and 5 bases at J, with 16 bases in the middle. The germline V gene has CDR1 SEHNR and CDR2 FQNEAQ (reference sequence). The CDR3 is 16 residues long. This CDR3 is CASSLPFLIRDNEQFF. The CDR3 nucleotides read TGTGCCAGCAGCTTACCTTTCTTGATCAGAGACAATGAGCAGTTCTTC.

This clonotype occurred a few times. This sequence joins TRBV28 and TRBJ2-1; 8 nucleotides agree with TRBD2. This CDR3 is 14 amino acids long. The V segment lost 10 bases and the J segment 4 bases; nucleotides outside the gene matches: 9. From germline, CDR1 is MDHEN and CDR2 SYDVKM. CDR3 region: CATEAGVGYNEQFF. The CDR3 coding sequence is TGTGCCACCGAAGCGGGAGTAGGATACAATGAGCAGTTCTTC.

This clonotype occurred a few times. The rearrangement uses TRBV5-4 and TRBJ2-3; 10 positions agree with TRBD2. The CDR3 runs 18 residues. Germline values: CDR1 SGHNT, CDR2 YYREEE (reference sequence). V gave up 7 bases and J gave up 2 bases; unmatched junction bases: 16. The CDR3 loop reads CASSGTSANLPDTDTQYF. The CDR3 DNA sequence: TGTGCCAGCTCGGGGACTAGCGCGAACCTACCAGACACAGATACGCAGTATTTT.

As to this clonotype: Because it lacks the conserved phenylalanine or tryptophan at the end, this CDR3 is likely a read error. V and J are TRBV4-1 and TRBJ1-1; D gene uncertain. The germline CDR1 and CDR2 sequences are MGHRA and YSYEKL. V dropped 4 bases and J dropped 4 bases, with 13 bases sitting between them. The CDR3 spans 14 residues. CDR3 sequence: CASSLSGPSTEAFS. As DNA, the CDR3 is TGCGCCAGCAGCCTGTCAGGTCCTTCCACTGAAGCTTTCTCT.

Ten or more counts support this clonotype. The CDR3 coding sequence is TGTGCCAGCAGGGGGTCGAACACTGAAGCTTTCTTT. Translated, it gives CASRGSNTEAFF. This sequence joins TRBV7-9 and TRBJ1-1; D unclear. Per germline, CDR1 SEHNR and CDR2 FQNEAQ (reference sequence). The CDR3 has 12 residues. V dropped 6 bases and J dropped 1 base, with 6 bases sitting between them.

This clonotype came up many times. The genes are TRBV7-9 and TRBJ1-1, with D unclear. This CDR3 contains 12 residues. The V end lost 6 bases, the J end lost 7 bases, and 12 bases lay between the germline ends. CDR1 and CDR2 (germline): SEHNR, FQNEAQ (reference sequence). This CDR3 is CASRDPTGEAFF. The CDR3 DNA is TGTGCCAGCAGGGATCCCACGGGTGAAGCTTTCTTT.